The 2 T cell receptor beta chains given below trace back to one sample, sequenced in a study of T cell repertoires in cytomegalovirus infection. MiXCR, run by TCRdb on the reads, gives a single entry per CDR3 protein. Among 450,000 to 600,000 distinct CDR3 sequences, 30% to 35% were seen once, and the ten largest hold roughly 16%. For these receptors, no antigen is known. Sequences were derived from cultured PBMCs, sampled from culture after CMV antigen stimulation. The receptors were sampled from a human donor in good health (CMV status not recorded). Some clones in this sample may be carry-over from other donors' samples.

This clonotype was detected many times. The J gene is TRBJ2-3, the V gene TRBV7-2; D possibly corresponds to TRBD2 (6 bases). This CDR3 spans 15 amino acids. Germline V gene sequence: CDR1 SGHTA, CDR2 FQGNSA. V dropped 5 bases and J dropped 0 bases, with 12 bases sitting between them. CDR3 in DNA: TGTGCCAGCAGCCGCGGGGATTTAAGCACAGATACGCAGTATTTT. Residues: CASSRGDLSTDTQYF.

At least ten counts were recorded for this clonotype. CDR3 residues: CASSLPWLGTEAFF. In nucleotides, the CDR3 is TGTGCCAGCAGCTTACCTTGGTTGGGCACTGAAGCTTTCTTT. The chain employs TRBV7-9 and TRBJ1-1; D is ambiguous. V was trimmed by 2 bases and J by 4 bases, leaving 11 bases between them. This CDR3 has 14 amino acids. Germline CDR1 reads SEHNR; CDR2 reads FQNEAQ (reference sequence).